Presented here are 3 T cell receptor beta chains from one specimen sequenced in a study of T cell repertoires in cytomegalovirus infection. TCRdb redid the calling of the reads with MiXCR, one entry per CDR3 protein. The profile shows hundreds of thousands of distinct CDR3 sequences, approximately 25% of them singletons. The specimen was CD8+ T cells from PBMCs. Receptors originate from a human donor in good health (CMV status not recorded). Some clones in this sample may be carry-over from other donors' samples.

About this clonotype itself: Possible read error: a much larger clone is one base away. V usage is TRBV7-6 and J usage is TRBJ2-5; D remains ambiguous. The V gene lost 6 bases and the J gene lost 0 bases, with 14 bases spanning the gap. The germline V gene has CDR1 SGHVS and CDR2 FNYEAQ. This CDR3 region has 15 residues. CDR3 loop: CASRSLVLYQETQYF. Here the CDR3 DNA reads TGTGCCAGCAGGTCCCTTGTCCTGTACCAAGAGACCCAGTACTTC.

V gene TRBV24-1 combines with J gene TRBJ2-3; D gene ambiguous. This CDR3 is built from 13 residues. Trimming shortened V by 6 bases and J by 4 bases, and 10 bases separated the two germline ends. Germline assignment: CDR1 KGHDR and CDR2 SFDVKD. DNA for the CDR3: TGTGCCACCAGTAACCATGAGGCAGATACGCAGTATTTT. Residues: CATSNHEADTQYF.

The chain is built from TRBV14 and TRBJ2-2; 11 bases match TRBD1. The germline V gene has CDR1 SGHDN and CDR2 FVKESK. CDR3 size: 15 residues. J gave up 7 bases and V 1 base, and 2 bases lay outside the gene matches. The CDR3 protein is CASSQGTGGIGELFF. The CDR3 DNA reads as TGTGCCAGCAGCCAAGGGACAGGGGGCATCGGGGAGCTGTTTTTT.